What follows are 4 T cell receptor beta chains derived from one specimen sequenced in a study of OX40 agonist ivuxolimab in advanced cancers. Generated by immunoSEQ multiplex PCR, the TCRdb table keeps only in-frame clones and is missing some. In the table there are fewer than 65,000 clones, about nine tenths of which are singletons. This specimen was CD4+ or CD8+ T cells sorted from blood, taken in a trial of the OX40 agonist ivuxolimab. Every receptor here comes from an adult with an advanced solid tumor such as melanoma, head and neck, liver or kidney cancer.

This chain connects TRBV5-1 to TRBJ2-7; D unclear. The germline gives CDR1 SGHRS, CDR2 YFSETQ. This CDR3 is 15 amino acids long. The germline V and J ends were trimmed by 0 bases and 6 bases, with 16 bases remaining between them. The CDR3 region has the DNA TGCGCCAGCAGCTTGGCCCAGCGCAGCACCGCCGAGCAGTACTTC. Its translation: CASSLAQRSTAEQYF.

The chain uses TRBV4-3 and TRBJ2-6; weak D call: TRBD1 (5 bases). CDR1 is LGHNA and CDR2 is YSLEER in the germline V gene. Trimming took 0 bases from V and 0 from J, leaving 21 bases between them. CDR3 length: 21 amino acids. The CDR3 is CASSQDMLGHSIGSGANVLTF. The CDR3 region has the DNA TGCGCCAGCAGCCAAGACATGTTGGGGCACTCGATCGGCTCTGGGGCCAACGTCCTGACTTTC.

V gene TRBV9 combines with J gene TRBJ2-7, with D possibly matching TRBD2 (6 bases). V lost 4 bases and J lost 2, with 7 bases in between. Germline V lookup: CDR1 SGDLS, CDR2 YYNGEE. The CDR3 has 12 residues. CDR3 sequence reads: CASSPGAYEQYF. CDR3 nucleotide sequence: TGTGCCAGCAGCCCGGGGGCCTACGAGCAGTACTTC.

This chain links TRBV6-6 with TRBJ1-2; D gene uncertain. Per the germline V gene, CDR1 is MNHNY and CDR2 is SVGAGI (reference sequence). V was shortened by 7 bases and J by 1 base, with 13 bases between the two germline ends. The CDR3 is made up of 14 amino acids. The CDR3 protein is CASNLGRNNYGYTF. The CDR3 nucleotides are TGTGCCAGCAACCTAGGACGGAATAACTATGGCTACACCTTC.